Below, 32 T cell receptor beta chains from the same sample are listed, as sequenced in a study of blood T cell repertoires in COVID-19. Produced via immunoSEQ multiplex PCR; TCRdb's table is partial and in-frame only. The table has approximately 300,000 clones, 80% to 95% seen once; the top ten hold 6% to 7%. The sample consisted of peripheral blood. These receptors came from a woman in her twenties or thirties with COVID-19, enrolled during active disease.

The chain couples TRBV28 to TRBJ1-5, with D perhaps TRBD1 (5 bases). Germline V gene lookup returns CDR1 MDHEN and CDR2 SYDVKM. Trimming removed 10 bases at V and 0 bases at J, with 16 bases between. The CDR3 is made up of 15 amino acids. The CDR3 loop reads CATSRGGYSNQPQHF. The CDR3, as DNA: TGTGCCACCTCCCGGGGGGGATATAGCAATCAGCCCCAGCATTTT.

V is TRBV7-9 and J is TRBJ1-2; possible D gene TRBD1, 5 bases. The V and J ends lost 0 bases and 2 bases respectively, with 13 bases between them. The germline V gene has CDR1 SEHNR and CDR2 FQNEAQ (reference sequence). The CDR3 extends over 16 amino acids. The CDR3 here is CASSLAAGTRNYGYTF. The CDR3 DNA sequence: TGTGCCAGCAGCTTAGCGGCAGGGACTAGGAACTATGGCTACACCTTC.

In its sample, this clone was seen once. For the CDR3, the DNA is TGTGCCAGCAGAGGAGAGACTTCGGGCACTGAAGCTTTCTTT. As protein: CASRGETSGTEAFF. The genes are TRBV6-5 and TRBJ1-1; D not resolved. Deletions cut 6 bases from V and 4 bases from J, with 15 bases between. The germline CDR1 and CDR2 sequences are MNHEY and SVGAGI. The CDR3 loop spans 14 amino acids.

The V and J genes are TRBV3-1 (or the pseudogene TRBV3-2) and TRBJ1-2, with no clear D. V dropped 5 bases and J dropped 8 bases, with 9 bases sitting between them. The CDR3 has 11 amino acids. CDR1 LGHDT and CDR2 YNNKEL come from the germline V gene (reference sequence). This CDR3 reads CASSSLAGYTF. Written as DNA, the CDR3 is TGTGCCAGCAGCTCTCTAGCGGGCTACACCTTC.

This clone was counted only a few times. J is TRBJ2-1 and V is TRBV7-9; 9 bases agree with TRBD2. The V gene end was trimmed by 0 bases and the J gene end by 9 bases; junction bases not matched to a gene: 15. CDR3 size: 18 residues. Germline loops: CDR1 SEHNR, CDR2 FQNEAQ (reference sequence). The CDR3 DNA reads as TGTGCCAGCAGCTTAGCGGGGCTAGCGGGATCCGCTAGGGGTGAGCAGTTCTTC. It is translated as CASSLAGLAGSARGEQFF.

The chain has TRBV2 and TRBJ1-3, with a tentative D call TRBD1 (6 bases). The CDR3 length is 16 residues. V lost 4 bases, J lost 0 bases, and 13 bases lay in between. CDR1 is SNHLY and CDR2 is FYNNEI in the germline V gene. The CDR3: CASSGVGANSGNTIYF. The CDR3 nucleotides read TGTGCCAGCAGTGGTGTGGGGGCCAACTCTGGAAACACCATATATTTT.

V gene TRBV3-1 (or the pseudogene TRBV3-2) combines with J gene TRBJ1-1, with D perhaps TRBD1 (5 bases). The CDR3 runs to 11 residues. Germline V lookup: CDR1 LGHDT, CDR2 YNNKEL (reference sequence). V shed 10 bases and J shed 11 bases, with 17 bases lying between them. The CDR3 coding sequence is TGTGCCACTCTAGTTCGGGGGTGGGCTTTCTTT. It is translated as CATLVRGWAFF.

The CDR3 bases are TGTGCCAGCAGCTTAACCGGGAACAATCAGCCCCAGCATTTT. Translated: CASSLTGNNQPQHF. The chain is built from TRBV7-2 and TRBJ1-5; no reliable D call. Germline V gene lookup returns CDR1 SGHTA and CDR2 FQGNSA. V was trimmed by 2 bases and J by 3 bases, leaving 8 bases between them. This CDR3 contains 14 residues.

About this clone: This sample includes further DNA sequences coding for the same CDR3. This chain links TRBV27 with TRBJ1-5; TRBD1 aligns across 8 bases. Losses at the gene ends were 3 bases for V and 3 bases for J; bases not matched to a gene: 4. CDR1 MNHEY and CDR2 SMNVEV come from the germline V gene (reference sequence). The CDR3 runs to 15 residues. The CDR3 region has the DNA TGTGCCAGCAGTTTGGCAGGGGGCTACAATCAGCCCCAGCATTTT. Translation gives CASSLAGGYNQPQHF.

As for this clone: An end of the junction differs from the germline gene, which may be a read error. The J gene is TRBJ2-7, the V gene TRBV7-2, with a possible D match to TRBD1 (6 bases). Germline V gives CDR1 SGHTA, CDR2 FQGNSA. The CDR3 extends over 12 amino acids. The CDR3 here is CASSFIEDSRVF. CDR3 nucleotide sequence: TGTGCCAGCAGCTTCATTGAGGACAGCAGGGTCTTC.

This chain uses TRBV3-1 (or the pseudogene TRBV3-2) with TRBJ1-1; D ambiguous. This CDR3 contains 13 residues. Germline assignment: CDR1 LGHDT and CDR2 YNNKEL (reference sequence). Trimming stripped 1 base from V and 11 bases from J, with 14 bases between. This chain's CDR3 is CASSQVQARSAFF. The CDR3 nucleotides are TGTGCCAGCAGCCAAGTCCAGGCCAGATCGGCTTTCTTT.

The chain carries TRBV28 and TRBJ1-4; tentative D call: TRBD1 (6 bases). V was pared by 7 bases and J by 4 bases, with 13 bases between. The germline gives CDR1 MDHEN, CDR2 SYDVKM. This CDR3 is 14 amino acids long. CDR3 bases: TGTGCCAGCAACCCGGGACAAATTAATGAAAAACTGTTTTTT. Its protein product is CASNPGQINEKLFF.

The V and J genes are TRBV24-1 and TRBJ1-4; 7 nucleotides match TRBD1. CDR1 is KGHDR, CDR2 SFDVKD, per germline. Trimming removed 3 bases from V and 4 bases from J; junction bases left unmatched: 4. The CDR3 extends over 15 amino acids. The CDR3 DNA sequence: TGTGCCACCAGTGATCCCGGGACAGATAATGAAAAACTGTTTTTT. Its protein product is CATSDPGTDNEKLFF.

The J gene is TRBJ1-2, the V gene TRBV30, with D tentatively TRBD1 (6 bases). Germline V gene lookup returns CDR1 GTSNPN and CDR2 SVGIG (reference sequence). V was cut by 1 base and J by 4 bases, with 10 bases left in between. The CDR3 is 13 residues long. This chain's CDR3 is CAWSAGQTYGYTF. The CDR3 bases are TGTGCCTGGAGTGCCGGACAGACCTATGGCTACACCTTC. Drawing the rest from reference TRBV30 and TRBJ1-2, the complete variable domain is SQTIHQWPATLVQPVGSPLSLECTVEGTSNPNLYWYRQAAGRGLQLLFYSVGIGQISSEVPQNLSASRPQDRQFILSSKKLLLSDSGFYLCAWSAGQTYGYTFGSGTRLTVV.

The chain carries TRBV3-1 (or the pseudogene TRBV3-2) and TRBJ2-6; TRBD2 is a possible D gene (5 bases). V lost 2 bases and J 0 bases, leaving 8 bases between the germline ends. The length of the CDR3 is 16 residues. The germline V gene encodes CDR1 LGHDT and CDR2 YNNKEL (reference sequence). Here the CDR3 DNA reads TGTGCCAGCAGCCAACGACGGGACTCTGGGGCCAACGTCCTGACTTTC. Residues: CASSQRRDSGANVLTF.

The chain recombines TRBV18 with TRBJ1-2; 10 bases are shared with TRBD1. The CDR3 totals 14 residues. V lost 3 bases and J lost 8; bases outside the gene matches: 6. Germline V CDR1 and CDR2: KGHSH, LQKENI. The CDR3 DNA sequence: TGTGCCAGCTCACCTCAGACAGGGGGCCGGGGCTACACCTTC. This gives the protein CASSPQTGGRGYTF.

The rearrangement joins TRBV6-1 to TRBJ2-1; TRBD2 agrees at 13 bases. The germline V gene has CDR1 MNHNS and CDR2 SASEGT. Trimming took 8 bases from V and 10 from J; bases not matched to a gene: 11. This CDR3 is 15 amino acids long. This CDR3 reads CASRGRTSGSTEQFF. Written as DNA, the CDR3 is TGTGCCAGCCGAGGACGGACTAGCGGGAGCACGGAGCAGTTCTTC.

This rearrangement joins TRBV12-5 to TRBJ1-1; D is undetermined. Germline V gene lookup returns CDR1 LGHNT and CDR2 FRNRAP. Trimming took off 2 bases at V and 6 bases at J, with 13 bases between the two ends. The CDR3 spans 14 residues. This CDR3 reads CASGLTPHYSEAFF. The CDR3 DNA sequence: TGTGCTAGTGGTTTGACACCCCACTACTCTGAAGCTTTCTTT.

The chain combines TRBV7-2 with TRBJ2-1, with a tentative D call TRBD1 (6 bases). CDR1 is SGHTA, CDR2 FQGNSA, per germline. V was shortened by 1 base and J by 7 bases, with 14 bases between the two germline ends. The CDR3 spans 15 residues. CDR3 sequence reads: CASSLVGGSRNEQFF. In DNA form, the CDR3 reads TGTGCCAGCAGCTTAGTTGGGGGCTCAAGGAATGAGCAGTTCTTC.

Worth noting for this clone: In the same sample, other DNA sequences code for this CDR3. The chain has TRBV7-9 and TRBJ1-1, with D maybe TRBD1 (5 bases). V lost 6 bases and J lost 1, with 9 bases in between. This CDR3 contains 13 residues. Germline CDR1 is SEHNR and CDR2 is FQNEAQ (reference sequence). CDR3 region: CASSPTGNTEAFF. The CDR3 DNA sequence: TGTGCCAGCAGTCCAACAGGGAACACTGAAGCTTTCTTT.

The CDR3 here is CASSYGTSRVPYNEQFF. The CDR3 nucleotides are TGTGCCAGCAGTTACGGGACTAGTCGGGTTCCCTACAATGAGCAGTTCTTC. The chain is built from TRBV6-7 and TRBJ2-1; TRBD2 matches 8 bases. TRBV6-7 carries the ORF label, with uncertain function. After removal of 2 bases from V and 2 bases from J, the junction contained 8 bases not matched to a gene. The CDR3 sequence is 17 residues long.

The chain carries TRBV4-3 and TRBJ1-5; D remains unclear. Germline CDR1 is LGHNA and CDR2 is YSLEER. The V gene lost 0 bases and the J gene lost 0 bases, with 6 bases spanning the gap. The CDR3 totals 15 residues. The CDR3 region has the DNA TGCGCCAGCAGCCAAGATGGCTCTAGCAATCAGCCCCAGCATTTT. Translating gives CASSQDGSSNQPQHF.

CDR3 sequence reads: CASSLSPLGSGSYEQYF. Written as DNA, the CDR3 is TGTGCCAGCAGCTTAAGCCCCCTGGGTAGCGGCTCCTACGAGCAGTACTTC. The chain uses TRBV7-3 and TRBJ2-7, with TRBD2 as a possible D gene (6 bases). The CDR3 consists of 17 residues. Trimming stripped 1 base from V and 0 bases from J, with 16 bases between. The V gene's germline CDR1 is SGHTA and CDR2 FQGTGA.

The chain recombines TRBV5-4 with TRBJ2-1; 13 nucleotides match TRBD2. The V and J ends lost 6 bases and 7 bases, in that order; junction bases with no gene match: 19. The length of the CDR3 is 19 residues. The germline V gene encodes CDR1 SGHNT and CDR2 YYREEE (reference sequence). The CDR3 protein is CASTKPGLAGLGSMNEQFF. CDR3 in DNA: TGTGCCAGCACCAAGCCGGGACTAGCGGGATTGGGGAGTATGAATGAGCAGTTCTTC.

This clone is a singleton in its sample. V and J are TRBV27 and TRBJ1-5; no reliable D call. There are 15 residues in the CDR3. Germline CDR1 is MNHEY and CDR2 is SMNVEV (reference sequence). V was pared by 0 bases and J by 4 bases, with 10 bases between. The CDR3 coding sequence is TGTGCCAGCAGTTTATCGGACGGGAGAAATCAGCCCCAGCATTTT. Protein: CASSLSDGRNQPQHF.

V is TRBV5-5 and J is TRBJ1-5; D gene uncertain. Trimming took 1 base from V and 4 from J, leaving 6 bases between them. The CDR3 totals 13 residues. CDR1 and CDR2 (germline): SGHKS, YYEKEE (reference sequence). DNA of the CDR3: TGTGCCAGCAGCTTGTATTATAATCAGCCCCAGCATTTT. The encoded protein is CASSLYYNQPQHF.

This clone was seen a handful of times. CDR3 sequence: CAISIQGFEQYF. DNA of the CDR3: TGTGCCATCAGTATACAGGGGTTCGAGCAGTACTTC. The rearrangement links TRBV10-3 to TRBJ2-7; 7 bases match TRBD1. CDR1 ENHRY and CDR2 SYGVKD come from the germline V gene. The CDR3 sequence is 12 residues long. Trimming removed 5 bases from V and 6 bases from J; junction bases left unmatched: 4.

The V call is TRBV4-3, the J call TRBJ2-3; maybe TRBD2 (6 bases). The CDR3 is made up of 16 amino acids. Trimming removed 0 bases from V and 3 bases from J, with 13 bases in between. Germline loops: CDR1 LGHNA, CDR2 YSLEER. CDR3 sequence (DNA): TGCGCCAGCAGCCAAGATAAGGAGGGAGCTACAGATACGCAGTATTTT. Its translation: CASSQDKEGATDTQYF.

The gene calls are TRBV4-1 and TRBJ1-1; no firm D call. V was pared by 1 base and J by 2 bases, with 11 bases between. The CDR3 has 15 amino acids. Per the germline V gene, CDR1 is MGHRA and CDR2 is YSYEKL. In DNA form, the CDR3 reads TGCGCCAGCAGCCAAGGCGAAGGAGCCAACACTGAAGCTTTCTTT. Its translation is CASSQGEGANTEAFF.

This chain links TRBV12-3 or TRBV12-4 with TRBJ1-1; possible D gene TRBD1, 5 bases. CDR3 length: 13 residues. V was clipped by 5 bases and J by 1 base, with 8 bases between them. The CDR3 DNA reads TGTGCCAGCAGTCCAAGGGGGAACACTGAAGCTTTCTTT. Translated: CASSPRGNTEAFF.

Concerning this clone itself: This same CDR3 is encoded by further DNA sequences in the sample. The chain links TRBV7-3 to TRBJ2-1; D possibly corresponds to TRBD1 (6 bases). Per the germline V gene, CDR1 is SGHTA and CDR2 is FQGTGA. Trimming stripped 0 bases from V and 6 bases from J, with 6 bases between. This CDR3 comprises 13 residues. This chain's CDR3 is CASSLTGGNEQFF. CDR3 coding DNA: TGTGCCAGCAGCTTAACAGGGGGCAATGAGCAGTTCTTC.

The chain has TRBV5-1 and TRBJ1-2, with D perhaps TRBD1 (5 bases). V gave up 0 bases and J gave up 2 bases, with 11 bases separating them. CDR3 length equals 15 residues. The germline CDR1 and CDR2 sequences are SGHRS and YFSETQ. This CDR3 is CASSLGAGPNYGYTF. The CDR3 DNA follows: TGCGCCAGCAGCTTGGGGGCAGGGCCGAACTATGGCTACACCTTC.